These T cell receptor beta chains were read from a single sample in a study of cytomegalovirus exposure and HLA in healthy donors. The data were produced by immunoSEQ multiplex PCR, yet TCRdb's version contains in-frame clones alone and is incomplete. This table holds 150,000 to 200,000 clones, approximately 87% found once. Sequencing was carried out using PBMCs. The origin of the receptors is a woman in her twenties or thirties in good health and CMV-seronegative. Each CDR3 is given with its conserved first and last residue. The D gene is left open where the match is weak. Clone size is given for some rows only: seen once, a few or many times, or a class if the clone is expanded.

TRBJ2-5 | TRBV29-1 | TRBD1 | NA | TGCAGCGCAGGGGACAGTTACCAAGAGACCCAGTACTTC | CSAGDSYQETQYF
TRBJ1-4 | TRBV4-2 | TRBD1 | medium-sized | TGTGCCAGCAGCCAAGATCCGGACAGGGGGTCTGAAAAACTGTTTTTT | CASSQDPDRGSEKLFF
TRBJ1-2 | TRBV5-1 | TRBD1 | NA | TGCGCCAGCAGTTCGGGACAGGGGGATTCCTATGGCTACACCTTC | CASSSGQGDSYGYTF
TRBJ1-4 | TRBV25-1 | TRBD1 | NA | TGTGCCAGCAGTGAATGGAGGCAGGGGGCAAGAGAAAAACTGTTTTTT | CASSEWRQGAREKLFF
TRBJ2-2 | TRBV6-5 | NA | NA | TGTGCCAGCTGGCGGGGTGGCACCGGGGAGCTGTTTTTT | CASWRGGTGELFF
TRBJ1-2 | TRBV7-2 | TRBD1 | many | TGTGCCAGCAGGCGGGACAGGTCTAACTATGGCTACACCTTC | CASRRDRSNYGYTF
TRBJ2-7 | TRBV4-1 | TRBD2 | NA | TGCGCCAGCAGCCAAGATCTCGGACTAGCGGCCTACGAGCAGTACTTC | CASSQDLGLAAYEQYF
TRBJ2-1 | TRBV13 | NA | NA | TGTGCCAGCAGCACTTCAGGGGGGCACAATGAGCAGTTCTTC | CASSTSGGHNEQFF
TRBJ1-5 | TRBV6-1 | TRBD1 | NA | TGTGCCAGCAGACTGACAACAGGGGGCAATCAGCCCCAGCATTTT | CASRLTTGGNQPQHF
TRBJ2-7 | TRBV5-1 | NA | NA | TGCGCCAGCAGGGTCCAGGGTACCTACGAGCAGTACTTC | CASRVQGTYEQYF
TRBJ1-2 | TRBV18 | NA | NA | TGTGCCAGCTCACCACCCACAGGTTTCTCTGGCTACACCTTC | CASSPPTGFSGYTF
TRBJ2-7 | TRBV6-5 | TRBD1 | NA | TGTGCCAGCAGTTACGGGACAGGGAGTTACGGGCAGTACTTC | CASSYGTGSYGQYF
TRBJ1-2 | TRBV5-4 | TRBD1 | NA | TGTGCCAGCAGCTTCCGACAGGGAGTTGGCTACACCTTC | CASSFRQGVGYTF
TRBJ2-2 | TRBV5-1 | NA | few | TGCGCCAGCAGCTTGGCGGTGGCCGGGGAGCTGTTTTTT | CASSLAVAGELFF
TRBJ2-3 | TRBV14 | NA | NA | TGTGCCAGCAGCCAAGCGGGGGGCCGACGCACAGATACGCAGTATTTT | CASSQAGGRRTDTQYF
TRBJ2-6 | TRBV2 | NA | NA | TGTGCCAGCAGTCCGAGGACAAGCCCCTTCTCTGGGGCCAACGTCCTGACTTTC | CASSPRTSPFSGANVLTF
TRBJ2-7 | TRBV5-1 | NA | NA | TGCGCCAGCAGCCGTACAGGGAACGAGCAGTACTTC | CASSRTGNEQYF
TRBJ2-3 | TRBV7-9 | TRBD2 | NA | TGTGCCAGCAGCCCCCCCGGGACTAGCGGGGCGTCTAGCACAGATACGCAGTATTTT | CASSPPGTSGASSTDTQYF
TRBJ2-3 | TRBV4-2 | TRBD2 | NA | TGTGCCAGCAGCCTGGGGACTAGCGGGGGCACAGATACGCAGTATTTT | CASSLGTSGGTDTQYF